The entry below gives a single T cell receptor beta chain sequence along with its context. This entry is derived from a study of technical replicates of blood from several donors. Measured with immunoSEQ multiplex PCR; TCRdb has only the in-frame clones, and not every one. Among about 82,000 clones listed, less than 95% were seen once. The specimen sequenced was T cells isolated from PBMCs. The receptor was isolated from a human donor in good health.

The CDR3 spells CSARPTGSALYEQYF. The CDR3 DNA sequence: TGCAGCGCCAGACCGACAGGGTCCGCCCTCTACGAGCAGTACTTC. V and J are TRBV29-1 and TRBJ2-7; 7 bases map to TRBD1. CDR1 and CDR2 from the germline V gene are SQVTM and ANQGSEA. This CDR3 has 15 residues. Trimming removed 7 bases from V and 3 bases from J; junction bases left unmatched: 15.